These 2 T cell receptor beta chains were all obtained from the same sample, sequenced in a study of CD8+CD57+ T cells in acquired aplastic anemia. The template for TCR beta VDJ and CDR3 sequence profiling was genomic DNA. TCRdb processed the reads anew with MiXCR; each CDR3 protein has one entry. The sample contains some 280,000 distinct CDR3 sequences, 56% of which appear only once. The sample taken for sequencing was sorted CD4+, CD8+, or CD8+CD57+ T cells (not recorded which) from PBMCs. These receptors all stem from a human donor with severe aplastic anemia or a healthy control (not recorded which).

This clonotype has only a few counts. CDR3 in amino acids: CASSFQGHSREVGYTF. The CDR3 coding sequence is TGTGCCAGCAGTTTTCAGGGCCACTCCAGGGAGGTTGGCTACACCTTC. The V gene is TRBV28, the J gene TRBJ1-2, with D possibly being TRBD1 (5 bases). V lost 3 bases, J lost 7 bases, and 21 bases lay in between. Per germline, CDR1 MDHEN and CDR2 SYDVKM. The CDR3 is made up of 16 amino acids.

Details on this clonotype: The junction differs from germline at one of its ends, possibly a read error. This chain joins TRBV19 and TRBJ1-2; a weak D match, TRBD1 (5 bases). The CDR3 is made up of 14 amino acids. Germline assignment: CDR1 LNHDA and CDR2 SQIVND (reference sequence). The CDR3 reads CASSRLGDNYGYAF. The CDR3 DNA sequence: TGTGCCAGTAGCCGCCTGGGGGATAACTATGGCTACGCCTTC.